This T cell receptor (beta chain) is drawn from a study of shared clonotypes between healthy human individuals. Assay used: immunoSEQ multiplex PCR; TCRdb lists only in-frame clones, some missing. The sample carries about 2.4 million clones, roughly nine tenths recorded once. It was into CD45RA+ naive and CD45RA-negative memory subsets that the CD4+ cells were split. In germline, CDR1 is SGHNT, CDR2 YYREEE (reference sequence). With V trimmed by 1 base and J by 4 bases, 13 bases remained unmatched. CDR3 length: 17 residues. Specimen: naive CD4+ T cells sorted from blood. The subset: CD45RA+ positively selected. The rearrangement joins TRBV5-4 to TRBJ1-2, with TRBD1 identical over 7 bases. The clonotype comes from a man between 18 and 29 years old in good health. CDR3 region: CASSLSTGSMSGYGYTF. Here the CDR3 DNA reads TGTGCCAGCAGCTTGTCGACAGGGTCTATGTCAGGCTATGGCTACACCTTC.